A single sample is the source of the 10 T cell receptor beta chains below, sequenced in a study of T cell changes during pregnancy in multiple sclerosis. The protocol was immunoSEQ multiplex PCR, while the TCRdb copy is restricted to in-frame clones and leaves out a portion. The top ten hold 0.65% to 0.85% of the sample, which has tens of thousands of clones, approximately 92% seen once. This sample comprised CD4+ T cells from peripheral blood mononuclear cells, obtained in the third trimester of pregnancy. The origin of the receptors is a female donor with multiple sclerosis, enrolled in a pregnancy study.

The chain employs TRBV18 and TRBJ1-1; D possibly corresponds to TRBD1 (6 bases). V was shortened by 4 bases and J by 1 base, with 10 bases between the two germline ends. The length of the CDR3 is 14 residues. The V gene's germline CDR1 is KGHSH and CDR2 LQKENI. This CDR3 is CASSLGTQNTEAFF. The CDR3 nucleotides read TGTGCCAGCTCACTCGGGACACAGAACACTGAAGCTTTCTTT.

The J gene is TRBJ1-2, the V gene TRBV4-1; D is perhaps TRBD1 (6 bases). The V and J ends lost 0 bases and 2 bases respectively, with 13 bases between them. This CDR3 is 16 amino acids long. Germline lookup yields CDR1 MGHRA and CDR2 YSYEKL. The CDR3 DNA follows: TGCGCCAGCAGCCAAGAAAGGGGGGGGCGAAACTATGGCTACACCTTC. Amino acid sequence: CASSQERGGRNYGYTF.

This clone came up once. V usage is TRBV4-1 and J usage is TRBJ2-3, with D tentatively TRBD1 (5 bases). This CDR3 comprises 18 residues. Germline assignment: CDR1 MGHRA and CDR2 YSYEKL. V lost 0 bases and J 3 bases, leaving 19 bases between the germline ends. For the CDR3, the DNA is TGCGCCAGCAGCCAAGATCAGAGTGGAATGGGGCGTACAGATACGCAGTATTTT. Translating it yields CASSQDQSGMGRTDTQYF.

The V call is TRBV28, the J call TRBJ1-1; D possibly corresponds to TRBD1 (5 bases). Trimming took 10 bases from V and 1 from J, leaving 19 bases between them. This CDR3 spans 15 amino acids. CDR1 and CDR2 (germline): MDHEN, SYDVKM. The CDR3 DNA reads as TGTGCCACTTCATGGTCGACAGTCGGGAACACTGAAGCTTTCTTT. The encoded protein is CATSWSTVGNTEAFF.

The rearrangement uses TRBV19 and TRBJ2-3; 10 bases fit TRBD2. The length of the CDR3 is 14 residues. Trimming took 9 bases from V and 5 from J; bases not matched to a gene: 8. Germline V CDR1 and CDR2: LNHDA, SQIVND (reference sequence). The CDR3 loop reads CASRQSGGGDTQYF. The CDR3 DNA follows: TGTGCCAGCAGACAGAGCGGGGGGGGAGATACGCAGTATTTT.

The chain employs TRBV19 and TRBJ2-2; D is unresolved. Germline V gene data show CDR1 as LNHDA and CDR2 as SQIVND (reference sequence). The CDR3 is made up of 15 amino acids. The V gene lost 5 bases and the J gene lost 1 base, with 11 bases spanning the gap. CDR3 region: CASSVWAGNTGELFF. The CDR3 DNA reads as TGTGCCAGTAGTGTATGGGCAGGGAACACCGGGGAGCTGTTTTTT.

This clone has just a few counts. This sequence joins TRBV19 and TRBJ1-2; TRBD1 matches 10 bases. Germline CDR1 reads LNHDA; CDR2 reads SQIVND (reference sequence). The CDR3 consists of 13 residues. With V trimmed by 7 bases and J by 7 bases, 6 bases remained unmatched. The CDR3 DNA sequence: TGTGCCAGTACCGACAGGGGGCGAGGTGGCTACACCTTC. This codes for CASTDRGRGGYTF.

The chain joins TRBV7-3 to TRBJ2-5; perhaps TRBD2 as D (5 bases). Germline CDR1 and CDR2: SGHTA and FQGTGA. V was pared by 2 bases and J by 5 bases, with 24 bases between. This CDR3 is built from 18 residues. CDR3: CASSLGVSGRKSRETQYF. The DNA for the CDR3 is TGTGCCAGCAGCTTAGGGGTGAGCGGTCGCAAGTCAAGGGAGACCCAGTACTTC. The entire variable domain, with the rest obtained from reference TRBV7-3 and TRBJ2-5, is as follows: GAGVSQTPSNKVTEKGKYVELRCDPISGHTALYWYRQSLGQGPEFLIYFQGTGAADDSGLPNDRFFAVRPEGSVSTLKIQRTERGDSAVYLCASSLGVSGRKSRETQYFGPGTRLLVL.

The V and J genes are TRBV19 and TRBJ2-7; the D gene is possibly TRBD2 (5 bases). The CDR3 has 15 residues. V lost 5 bases to trimming and J lost 2 bases, with 16 bases between them. Per germline, CDR1 LNHDA and CDR2 SQIVND (reference sequence). The CDR3 loop reads CASSYGSGPAYEQYF. CDR3 sequence (DNA): TGTGCCAGTAGTTATGGGAGTGGTCCGGCCTACGAGCAGTACTTC. The whole variable domain, filled in from reference TRBV19 and TRBJ2-7, reads DGGITQSPKYLFRKEGQNVTLSCEQNLNHDAMYWYRQDPGQGLRLIYYSQIVNDFQKGDIAEGYSVSREKKESFPLTVTSAQKNPTAFYLCASSYGSGPAYEQYFGPGTRLTVT.

A single count supports this clone. The chain recombines TRBV10-3 with TRBJ2-5; weak D call: TRBD1 (6 bases). V was clipped by 9 bases and J by 3 bases, with 11 bases between them. This CDR3 is built from 12 residues. Germline CDR1 and CDR2: ENHRY and SYGVKD. The CDR3 sequence is CAMGKGEETQYF. The DNA for the CDR3 is TGTGCCATGGGGAAGGGGGAAGAGACCCAGTACTTC.